These T cell receptor beta chains were read from a single sample in a study of identical twins. TCRdb reprocessed the 5' RACE reads with MiXCR, giving one entry per CDR3 protein. The sample records hundreds of thousands of distinct CDR3 sequences, 18% being singletons. This sample was shared with a second study, whose subject was T cells expressing NK-cell markers.

The sequenced sample was PBMCs. The receptors stem from a woman under 30 in good health. CDR3s include the opening cysteine and the closing phenylalanine or tryptophan. A D gene is named only where the DNA matches it firmly. Part of the rows lack a size; the others show once, few, many or a class for expanded clones.

j_call: TRBJ2-4; clone_size: few; v_call: TRBV9; d_call: .; cdr3_aa: CARDPDSLAKNIQYF; cdr3_nt: TGTGCCAGGGACCCGGACAGCTTAGCCAAAAACATTCAGTACTTC
j_call: TRBJ2-7; clone_size: .; v_call: TRBV27; d_call: .; cdr3_aa: CASSHTGGGPPYEQYF; cdr3_nt: TGTGCCAGCAGTCACACTGGAGGGGGGCCTCCCTACGAGCAGTACTTC
j_call: TRBJ2-1; clone_size: .; v_call: TRBV20-1; d_call: .; cdr3_aa: CSARVGGVTMLSNEQFF; cdr3_nt: TGCAGTGCTAGAGTGGGGGGAGTTACTATGTTAAGCAATGAGCAGTTCTTC
j_call: TRBJ2-1; clone_size: few; v_call: TRBV6-1; d_call: .; cdr3_aa: CASSERPIRFF; cdr3_nt: TGTGCCAGCAGTGAAAGGCCCATCCGGTTCTTC
j_call: TRBJ2-3; clone_size: .; v_call: TRBV9; d_call: .; cdr3_aa: CASSTKGRESDTQYF; cdr3_nt: TGTGCCAGCAGCACGAAGGGGCGAGAGTCAGATACGCAGTATTTT
j_call: TRBJ2-7; clone_size: .; v_call: TRBV12-3/TRBV12-4; d_call: TRBD1; cdr3_aa: CASTLTSGQGRWEQYF; cdr3_nt: TGTGCCAGCACCCTGACTTCAGGACAGGGCCGTTGGGAGCAGTACTTC
j_call: TRBJ1-2; clone_size: few; v_call: TRBV12-3/TRBV12-4; d_call: .; cdr3_aa: CASSRWATGGYTF; cdr3_nt: TGTGCCAGCAGTAGATGGGCCACTGGGGGCTACACCTTC
j_call: TRBJ1-1; clone_size: few; v_call: TRBV20-1; d_call: TRBD1; cdr3_aa: CSASGTGGRRAFF; cdr3_nt: TGCAGTGCCTCCGGGACAGGGGGCAGGAGGGCTTTCTTT
j_call: TRBJ2-5; clone_size: .; v_call: TRBV27; d_call: .; cdr3_aa: CASSLRLIAQETQYF; cdr3_nt: TGTGCCAGCAGTTTAAGGCTGATTGCCCAAGAGACCCAGTACTTC
j_call: TRBJ2-1; clone_size: few; v_call: TRBV5-1; d_call: .; cdr3_aa: CASSWGEYNEQFF; cdr3_nt: TGCGCCAGCAGCTGGGGGGAGTACAATGAGCAGTTCTTC
j_call: TRBJ2-7; clone_size: .; v_call: TRBV7-9; d_call: TRBD2; cdr3_aa: CASNRREAYEQYF; cdr3_nt: TGTGCCAGCAACCGACGGGAGGCCTACGAGCAGTACTTC
j_call: TRBJ2-1; clone_size: few; v_call: TRBV5-6; d_call: TRBD2; cdr3_aa: CASSLTAGVTYNEQFF; cdr3_nt: TGTGCCAGCAGCTTAACAGCGGGGGTCACCTACAATGAGCAGTTCTTC
j_call: TRBJ2-1; clone_size: .; v_call: TRBV29-1; d_call: .; cdr3_aa: CNIARATTREQFF; cdr3_nt: TGCAACATAGCGAGAGCCACTACACGTGAGCAGTTCTTC
j_call: TRBJ2-7; clone_size: few; v_call: TRBV10-3; d_call: .; cdr3_aa: CAISANGGARLYEQYF; cdr3_nt: TGTGCCATCAGTGCGAATGGGGGAGCCCGGTTGTACGAGCAGTACTTC
j_call: TRBJ2-7; clone_size: many; v_call: TRBV7-2; d_call: TRBD2; cdr3_aa: CASSLLAGAYEQYF; cdr3_nt: TGTGCCAGCAGTTTACTAGCGGGAGCCTACGAGCAGTACTTC
j_call: TRBJ1-6; clone_size: few; v_call: TRBV27; d_call: .; cdr3_aa: CATGTSYNSPLHF; cdr3_nt: TGTGCCACCGGGACAAGCTATAATTCACCCCTCCACTTT
j_call: TRBJ2-2; clone_size: few; v_call: TRBV25-1; d_call: .; cdr3_aa: CASSDLAEGLTGELFF; cdr3_nt: TGTGCCAGCAGTGATCTTGCGGAGGGGCTTACCGGGGAGCTGTTTTTT